This T cell receptor (beta chain) was obtained from a study of blood T cell repertoires in COVID-19. Study at large: The analysed material was cDNA or gDNA that came from T cells, B-cell-depleted T cells, or PBMCs.

Only in-frame clones appear in the TCRdb table, and some are missing; sequencing was by immunoSEQ multiplex PCR. The sample yields 150,000 or so clones, roughly 80% seen once. This clone was seen at least ten times. Germline V CDR1 and CDR2: SGHDT, YYEEEE. After removal of 3 bases from V and 2 bases from J, the junction contained 13 bases not matched to a gene. The CDR3 is 18 amino acids. This receptor was obtained from a woman aged 45-59 years with active or convalescent COVID-19. Sequenced material: peripheral blood. This chain uses TRBV5-6 with TRBJ1-5; TRBD1 aligns across 8 bases. The chain's CDR3 is CASSSGTGSSLGNQPQHF. CDR3 nucleotide sequence: TGTGCCAGCAGCTCCGGGACAGGTAGTTCTTTAGGCAATCAGCCCCAGCATTTT.